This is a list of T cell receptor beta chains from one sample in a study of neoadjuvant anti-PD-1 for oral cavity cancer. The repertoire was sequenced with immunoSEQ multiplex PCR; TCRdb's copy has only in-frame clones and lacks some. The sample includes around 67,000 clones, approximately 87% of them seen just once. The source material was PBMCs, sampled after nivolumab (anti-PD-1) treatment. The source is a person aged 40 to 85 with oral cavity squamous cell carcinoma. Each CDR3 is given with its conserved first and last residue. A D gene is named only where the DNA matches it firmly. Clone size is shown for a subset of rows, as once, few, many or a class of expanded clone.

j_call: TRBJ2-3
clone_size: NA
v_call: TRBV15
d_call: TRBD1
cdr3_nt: TGTGCCACCAGCAGCCGACAGGGCTACACAGATACGCAGTATTTT
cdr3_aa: CATSSRQGYTDTQYF

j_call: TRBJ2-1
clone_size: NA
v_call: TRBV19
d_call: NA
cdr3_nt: TGTGCCAGTAGTATTTCCAGCCTTTTCCCAGGGGAGCAGTTCTTC
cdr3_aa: CASSISSLFPGEQFF

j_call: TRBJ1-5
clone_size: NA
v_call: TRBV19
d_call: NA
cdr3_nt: TGTGCCAGTAGTGTAGACCTACGGAGGCATCAGCCCCAGCATTTT
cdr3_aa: CASSVDLRRHQPQHF

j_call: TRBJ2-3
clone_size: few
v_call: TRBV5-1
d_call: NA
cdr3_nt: TGCGCCAGCAGATACTTAGATACGCAGTATTTT
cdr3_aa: CASRYLDTQYF

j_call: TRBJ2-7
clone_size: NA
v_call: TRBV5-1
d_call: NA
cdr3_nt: TGCGCCAGCACCGCTACCCACTCATCCTACGAGCAGTACTTC
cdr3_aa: CASTATHSSYEQYF

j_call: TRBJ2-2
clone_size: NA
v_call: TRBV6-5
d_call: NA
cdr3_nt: TGTGCCAGCAGTTATTACGGGGAGCTGTTTTTT
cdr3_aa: CASSYYGELFF

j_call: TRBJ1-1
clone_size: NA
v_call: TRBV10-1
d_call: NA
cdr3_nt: TGCGCCAGCAGTGAGTCGGCAGGGGAAGCTTTCTTT
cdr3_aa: CASSESAGEAFF

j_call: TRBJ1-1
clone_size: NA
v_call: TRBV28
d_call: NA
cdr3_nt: TGTGCCAGCAGTTTATTGGGGAACACTGAAGCTTTCTTT
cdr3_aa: CASSLLGNTEAFF

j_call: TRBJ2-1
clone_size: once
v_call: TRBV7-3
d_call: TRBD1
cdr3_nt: TGTGCCAGCAGCTTAACAGGGGGCATCTTCAATGAGCAGTTCTTC
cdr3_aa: CASSLTGGIFNEQFF

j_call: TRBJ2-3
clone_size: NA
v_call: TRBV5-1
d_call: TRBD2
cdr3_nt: TGCGCCAGCAGCCCGACGCCGGGGGGGGTCACAGATACGCAGTATTTT
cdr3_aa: CASSPTPGGVTDTQYF

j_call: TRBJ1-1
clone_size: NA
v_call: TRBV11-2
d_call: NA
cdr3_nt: TGTGCCAGCAGGACACCCTTAGGACGGAAGGACACTGAAGCTTTCTTT
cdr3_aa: CASRTPLGRKDTEAFF

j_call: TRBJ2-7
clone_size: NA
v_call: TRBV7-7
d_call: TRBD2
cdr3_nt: TGTGCCAGCAGCGTGTCGGGGGGGAACGAGCAGTACTTC
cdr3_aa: CASSVSGGNEQYF

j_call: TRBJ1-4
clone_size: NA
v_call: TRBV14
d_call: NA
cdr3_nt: TGTGCCAGCAGCCAAGGGGGGTCTAATGAAAAACTGTTTTTT
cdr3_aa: CASSQGGSNEKLFF

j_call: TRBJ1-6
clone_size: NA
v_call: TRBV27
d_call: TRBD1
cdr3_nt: TGTGCCAGCGCCAGGACAGGGGGCTCCTATAATTCACCCCTCCACTTT
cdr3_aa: CASARTGGSYNSPLHF

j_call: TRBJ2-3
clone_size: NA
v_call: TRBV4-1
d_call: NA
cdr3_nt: TGCGCCAGCAGCCCTCAGAGCACAGATACGCAGTATTTT
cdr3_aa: CASSPQSTDTQYF

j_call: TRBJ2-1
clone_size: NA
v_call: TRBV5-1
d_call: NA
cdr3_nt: TGCGCCAGCAGTGGTCGAGTGGGTGAGCAGTTCTTC
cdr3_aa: CASSGRVGEQFF

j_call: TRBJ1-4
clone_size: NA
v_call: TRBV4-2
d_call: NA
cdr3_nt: TGTGCCAGCAGCCAAGTGAGCCAGGCTAATGAAAAACTGTTTTTT
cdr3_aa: CASSQVSQANEKLFF

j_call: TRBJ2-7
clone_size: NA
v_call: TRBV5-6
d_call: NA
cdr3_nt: TGTGCCAGCAGCTACTTTGGATACGAGCAGTACTTC
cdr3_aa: CASSYFGYEQYF

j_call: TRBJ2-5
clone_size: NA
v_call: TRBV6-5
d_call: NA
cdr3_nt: TGTGCCAGCAGTTATTCAGGGTATCGGGAGACCCAGTACTTC
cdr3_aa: CASSYSGYRETQYF

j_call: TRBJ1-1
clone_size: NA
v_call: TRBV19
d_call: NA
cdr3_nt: TGTGCCAGTAGTCCCCCTACCGGGACAAGGGTGGCGGCTTTCTTT
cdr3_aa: CASSPPTGTRVAAFF

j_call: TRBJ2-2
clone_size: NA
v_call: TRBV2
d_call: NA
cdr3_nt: TGTGCCAGCAGAGATCCAGGGCTCACCGGGGAGCTGTTTTTT
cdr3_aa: CASRDPGLTGELFF

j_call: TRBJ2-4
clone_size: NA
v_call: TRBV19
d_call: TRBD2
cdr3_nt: TGTGCCACCTTTTTCGGGACTAGCGGGAGTATTAGGACCAAAAACATTCAGTACTTC
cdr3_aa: CATFFGTSGSIRTKNIQYF

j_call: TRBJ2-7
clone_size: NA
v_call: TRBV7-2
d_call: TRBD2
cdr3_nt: TGTGCCAGCAGCTTGGCGGGAGGGCCTATGAACGAGCAGTACTTC
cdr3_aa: CASSLAGGPMNEQYF

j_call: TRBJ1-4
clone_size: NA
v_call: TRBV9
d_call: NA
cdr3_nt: TGTGCCAGCAGCGTATTTCCGGGGGCAGGGTGGGAAAAACTGTTTTTT
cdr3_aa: CASSVFPGAGWEKLFF

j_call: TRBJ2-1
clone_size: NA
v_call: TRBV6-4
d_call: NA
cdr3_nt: TGTGCCAGCAGTGAGCCTAGTAGCGCTGAGACCAAGCATACTTACAATGAGCAGTTCTTC
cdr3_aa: CASSEPSSAETKHTYNEQFF

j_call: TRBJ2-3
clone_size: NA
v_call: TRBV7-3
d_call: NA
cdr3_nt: TGTGCCAGCAGCCGAAATCTGGGTAGCACAGATACGCAGTATTTT
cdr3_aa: CASSRNLGSTDTQYF

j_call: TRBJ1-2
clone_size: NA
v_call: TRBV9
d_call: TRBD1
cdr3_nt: TGTGCCAGCAGCTTCGGACAGGGGGCTAACTATGGCTACACCTTC
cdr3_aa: CASSFGQGANYGYTF

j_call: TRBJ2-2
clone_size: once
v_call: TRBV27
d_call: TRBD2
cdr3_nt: TGTGCCAGCAGTTTCGGGGTAGCGGGGGGCACCGGGGAGCTGTTTTTT
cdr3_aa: CASSFGVAGGTGELFF

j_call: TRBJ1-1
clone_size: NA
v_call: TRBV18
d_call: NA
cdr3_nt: TGTGCCAGCTCACTTTCGGGACCTTCGAACACTGAAGCTTTCTTT
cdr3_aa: CASSLSGPSNTEAFF

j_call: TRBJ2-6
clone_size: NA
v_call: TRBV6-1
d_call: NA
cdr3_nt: TGTGCCAGCATGGTGGGGTCCGGGGCCAACGTCCTGACTTTC
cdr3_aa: CASMVGSGANVLTF

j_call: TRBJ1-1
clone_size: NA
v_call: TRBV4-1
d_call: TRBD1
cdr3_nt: TGCGCCAGCAGCCTCCGGGACAGGGGATACATGAACACTGAAGCTTTCTTT
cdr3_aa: CASSLRDRGYMNTEAFF

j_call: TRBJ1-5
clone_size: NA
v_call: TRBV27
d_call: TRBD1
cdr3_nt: TGTGCCAGCAGTTTACTCGGCAGGGGGTTAGGTCAGCCCCAGCATTTT
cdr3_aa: CASSLLGRGLGQPQHF

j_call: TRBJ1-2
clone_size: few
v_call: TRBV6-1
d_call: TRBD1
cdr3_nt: TGTGCCAGCAGTGAAGCCACCGGGACAGTCTATGGCTACACCTTC
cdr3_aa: CASSEATGTVYGYTF

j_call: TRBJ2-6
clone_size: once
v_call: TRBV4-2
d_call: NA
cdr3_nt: TGTGCCAGCAGCCAAGGGCCCTCTGGGGCCAACGTCCTGACTTTC
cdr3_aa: CASSQGPSGANVLTF

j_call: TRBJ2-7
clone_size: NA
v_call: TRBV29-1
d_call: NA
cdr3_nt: TGCAGCGCCCGGGACACACCCTACGAGCAGTACTTC
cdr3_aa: CSARDTPYEQYF

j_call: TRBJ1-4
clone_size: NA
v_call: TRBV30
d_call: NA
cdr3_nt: TGTGCCTGGGGGGGATGGGGGCCCCCCTCCGAAAAACTGTTTTTT
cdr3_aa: CAWGGWGPPSEKLFF

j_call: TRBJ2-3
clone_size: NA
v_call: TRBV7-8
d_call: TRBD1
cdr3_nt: TGTGCCAGCAGCCGCTCCCGACAGGGATGGGCAGATACGCAGTATTTT
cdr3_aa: CASSRSRQGWADTQYF

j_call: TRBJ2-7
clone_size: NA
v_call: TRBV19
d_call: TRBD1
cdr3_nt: TGTGCCAGTAGTCCGTGGGGGACAGGGGTCTACGAGCAGTACTTC
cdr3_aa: CASSPWGTGVYEQYF

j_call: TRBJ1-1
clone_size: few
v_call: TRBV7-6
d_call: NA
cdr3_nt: TGTGCCAGCAGCTTAGCGCAGGGCAGGGTAGAGGGTATCACTGAAGCTTTCTTT
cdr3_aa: CASSLAQGRVEGITEAFF

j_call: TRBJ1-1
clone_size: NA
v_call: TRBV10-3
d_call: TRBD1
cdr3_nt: TGTGCCACCACTCCGGGACAGGGGTGGACTGAAGCTTTCTTT
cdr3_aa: CATTPGQGWTEAFF